What follows are 10 T cell receptor beta chains derived from one specimen sequenced in a study of spatial heterogeneity in lung cancer. Time point defined: sample taken at primary tumor resection. Unsorted samples of tumor, nontumor lung or frozen PBMC had their whole RNA sequenced. Via MiXCR, TCRdb re-called the 5' RACE reads, giving one row per CDR3 protein. The table records almost 75,000 distinct CDR3 sequences, about an eighth of them present only once. This specimen was PBMCs, taken at surgery. Every receptor here comes from a male donor with early-stage non-small cell lung cancer.

This clonotype was counted ten times or more. The rearrangement joins TRBV7-9 to TRBJ2-2; no definite D call. V lost 3 bases and J 5 bases, leaving 7 bases between the germline ends. The germline gives CDR1 SEHNR, CDR2 FQNEAQ (reference sequence). The CDR3 is 13 residues long. The CDR3 loop is CASSFLGTGELFF. CDR3 DNA: TGTGCCAGCAGCTTTCTTGGTACCGGGGAGCTGTTTTTT.

In this sample, this clonotype turned up a few times. The V gene is TRBV18, the J gene TRBJ1-1; the D is unclear. From germline, CDR1 is KGHSH and CDR2 LQKENI. CDR3 length equals 15 residues. V was shortened by 3 bases and J by 1 base, with 12 bases between the two germline ends. The CDR3 region is CASSPPGRTNTEAFF. CDR3 sequence (DNA): TGTGCCAGCTCACCCCCCGGACGGACGAACACTGAAGCTTTCTTT.

This clonotype was seen a handful of times. CDR3 in DNA: TGTGCCAGCAGTACAGGGGCCGGCGGCTACACCTTC. Amino acid sequence: CASSTGAGGYTF. This chain uses TRBV25-1 with TRBJ1-2; 7 nucleotides agree with TRBD1. Germline CDR1 and CDR2: MGHDK and SYGVNS. The V and J ends lost 5 bases and 8 bases, in that order; junction bases with no gene match: 5. This CDR3 has 12 residues.

The V call is TRBV5-8, the J call TRBJ2-3, with 14 bases that match TRBD2. Germline assignment: CDR1 SGHTS and CDR2 YDEGEE. This CDR3 has 16 residues. Unmatched junction bases numbered 7, after V lost 4 bases and J lost 6 bases. The CDR3 loop reads CASSKGLAGEWDTQYF. In DNA, the CDR3 is TGTGCCAGCAGCAAGGGACTAGCGGGAGAGTGGGATACGCAGTATTTT.

The V gene is TRBV4-3, the J gene TRBJ1-4; no firm D call. Germline V lookup: CDR1 LGHNA, CDR2 YSLEER. The CDR3 extends over 18 amino acids. Deletions cut 0 bases from V and 6 bases from J, with 20 bases between. The CDR3: CASSQDRVVLRADEKLFF. CDR3 nucleotides: TGCGCCAGCAGCCAAGATCGGGTTGTCCTCAGAGCGGATGAAAAACTGTTTTTT.

This clonotype has a count of ten or more. The chain joins TRBV6-5 to TRBJ2-6; no clear D. The germline V gene encodes CDR1 MNHEY and CDR2 SVGAGI. V lost 9 bases and J 4 bases, leaving 10 bases between the germline ends. The CDR3 extends over 13 amino acids. CDR3 sequence: CASFESGANVLTF. The DNA of the CDR3 is TGTGCCAGTTTTGAGTCCGGGGCCAACGTCCTGACTTTC.

The J gene is TRBJ2-3, the V gene TRBV24-1; D is unresolved. This CDR3 is built from 13 residues. In germline, CDR1 is KGHDR, CDR2 SFDVKD. Trimming shortened V by 0 bases and J by 6 bases, and 6 bases separated the two germline ends. CDR3 nucleotide sequence: TGTGCCACCAGTGATTTGTGGTGGGATACGCAGTATTTT. This translates into CATSDLWWDTQYF.

This clonotype was seen a handful of times. The chain uses TRBV5-1 and TRBJ2-7; 7 bases agree with TRBD1. The CDR3 extends over 15 amino acids. The germline V gene has CDR1 SGHRS and CDR2 YFSETQ. The V segment lost 1 base and the J segment 1 base; nucleotides outside the gene matches: 5. CDR3 nucleotides: TGCGCCAGCAGCTTGCTTGGACAGGCATCCTACGAGCAGTACTTC. Translated: CASSLLGQASYEQYF.

This clonotype was seen more than once but under ten times. CDR3 bases: TGTGCCAGCAGTGCCCCAGTTAACCGTTCCTACAATGAGCAGTTCTTC. This gives the protein CASSAPVNRSYNEQFF. V is TRBV6-1 and J is TRBJ2-1; D remains ambiguous. In germline, CDR1 is MNHNS, CDR2 SASEGT. V lost 4 bases and J lost 1, with 14 bases in between. This CDR3 spans 16 amino acids.

This clonotype was recorded many times. The chain uses TRBV6-2 or TRBV6-3 and TRBJ2-7; unclear D gene. The CDR3 totals 13 residues. Looked up from germline, CDR1 is MNHEY and CDR2 is SVGEGT. V shed 5 bases and J shed 6 bases, with 14 bases lying between them. This CDR3 is CASSPASSLEQYF. The CDR3 region has the DNA TGTGCCAGCAGTCCAGCTTCCTCACTCGAGCAGTACTTC.